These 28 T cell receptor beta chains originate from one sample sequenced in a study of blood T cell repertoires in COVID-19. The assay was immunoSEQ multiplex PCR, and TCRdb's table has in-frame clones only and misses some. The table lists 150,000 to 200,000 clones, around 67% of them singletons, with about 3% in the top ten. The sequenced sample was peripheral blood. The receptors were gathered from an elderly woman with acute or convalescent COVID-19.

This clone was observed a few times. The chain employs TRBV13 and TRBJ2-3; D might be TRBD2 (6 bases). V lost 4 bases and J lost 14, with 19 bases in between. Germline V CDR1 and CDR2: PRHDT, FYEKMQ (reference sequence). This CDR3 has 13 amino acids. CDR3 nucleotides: TGTGCCAGCAGCTCTCGTGCGGGGCTACTAAGGTATTTT. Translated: CASSSRAGLLRYF.

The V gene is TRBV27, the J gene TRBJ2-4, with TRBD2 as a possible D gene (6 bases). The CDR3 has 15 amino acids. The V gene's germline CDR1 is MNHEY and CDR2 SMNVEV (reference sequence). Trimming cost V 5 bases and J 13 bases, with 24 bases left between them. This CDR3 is CASSLTSQGDSKQYF. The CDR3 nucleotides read TGTGCCAGCAGTCTCACTAGCCAGGGAGACTCAAAACAGTACTTC.

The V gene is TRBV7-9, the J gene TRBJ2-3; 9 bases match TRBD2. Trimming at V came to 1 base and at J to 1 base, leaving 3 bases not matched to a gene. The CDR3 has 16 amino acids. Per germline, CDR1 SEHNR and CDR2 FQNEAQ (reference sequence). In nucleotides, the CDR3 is TGTGCCAGCAGCTTAGGGACTAGCGACGGCACAGATACGCAGTATTTT. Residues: CASSLGTSDGTDTQYF.

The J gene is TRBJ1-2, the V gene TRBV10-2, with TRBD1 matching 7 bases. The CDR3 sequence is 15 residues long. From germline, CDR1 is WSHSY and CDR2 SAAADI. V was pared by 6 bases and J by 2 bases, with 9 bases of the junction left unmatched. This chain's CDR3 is CASSDGQAQNYGYTF. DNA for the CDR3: TGCGCCAGCAGCGATGGACAGGCTCAGAACTATGGCTACACCTTC.

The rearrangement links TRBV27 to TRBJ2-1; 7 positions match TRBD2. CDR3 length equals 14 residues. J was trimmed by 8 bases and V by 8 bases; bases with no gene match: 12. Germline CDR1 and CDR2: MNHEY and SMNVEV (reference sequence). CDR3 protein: CASAAGNTIDEQFF. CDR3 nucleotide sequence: TGTGCCAGCGCAGCGGGAAATACAATCGATGAGCAGTTCTTC.

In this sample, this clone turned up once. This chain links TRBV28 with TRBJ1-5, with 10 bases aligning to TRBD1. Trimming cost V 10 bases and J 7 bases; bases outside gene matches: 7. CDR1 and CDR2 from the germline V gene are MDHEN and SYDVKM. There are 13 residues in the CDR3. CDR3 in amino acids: CATLRDRGQPQHF. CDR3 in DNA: TGTGCCACCCTCCGGGACAGGGGCCAGCCCCAGCATTTT.

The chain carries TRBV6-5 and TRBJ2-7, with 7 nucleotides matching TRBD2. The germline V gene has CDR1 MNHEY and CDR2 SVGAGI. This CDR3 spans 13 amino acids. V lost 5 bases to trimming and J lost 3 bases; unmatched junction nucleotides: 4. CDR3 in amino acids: CASSPRGDYEQYF. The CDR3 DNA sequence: TGTGCCAGCAGTCCCCGGGGGGACTACGAGCAGTACTTC.

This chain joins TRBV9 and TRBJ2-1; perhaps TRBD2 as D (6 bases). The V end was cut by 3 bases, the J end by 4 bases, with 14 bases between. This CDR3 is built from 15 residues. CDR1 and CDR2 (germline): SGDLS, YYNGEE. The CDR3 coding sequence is TGTGCCAGCAGCGCGGTGGGGGAGGAATACAATGAGCAGTTCTTC. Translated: CASSAVGEEYNEQFF.

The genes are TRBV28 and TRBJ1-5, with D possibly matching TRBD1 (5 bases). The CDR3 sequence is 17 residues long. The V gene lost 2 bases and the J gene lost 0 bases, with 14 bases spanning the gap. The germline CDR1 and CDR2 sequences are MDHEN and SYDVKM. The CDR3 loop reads CASSLQGSPYSNQPQHF. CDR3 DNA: TGTGCCAGCAGTTTACAGGGCAGCCCTTATAGCAATCAGCCCCAGCATTTT.

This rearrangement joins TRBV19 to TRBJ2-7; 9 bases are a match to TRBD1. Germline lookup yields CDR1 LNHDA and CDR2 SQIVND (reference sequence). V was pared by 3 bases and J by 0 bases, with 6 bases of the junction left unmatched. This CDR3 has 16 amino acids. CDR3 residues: CASSILPGQGSYEQYF. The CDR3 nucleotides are TGTGCCAGTAGTATTCTCCCGGGACAGGGCTCCTACGAGCAGTACTTC.

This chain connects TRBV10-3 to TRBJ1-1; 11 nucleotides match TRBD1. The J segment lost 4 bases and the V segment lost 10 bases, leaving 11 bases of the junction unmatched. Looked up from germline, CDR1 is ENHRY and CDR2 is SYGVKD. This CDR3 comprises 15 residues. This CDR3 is CATRPGTGGATEAFF. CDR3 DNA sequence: TGTGCCACGCGTCCCGGGACAGGGGGGGCCACTGAAGCTTTCTTT.

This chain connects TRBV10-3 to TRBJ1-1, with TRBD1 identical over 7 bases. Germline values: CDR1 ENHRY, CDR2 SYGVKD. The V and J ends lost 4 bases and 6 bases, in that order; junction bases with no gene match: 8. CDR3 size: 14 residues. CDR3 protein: CAISAGRQGSEAFF. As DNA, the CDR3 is TGTGCCATCAGTGCAGGGAGACAGGGATCTGAAGCTTTCTTT.

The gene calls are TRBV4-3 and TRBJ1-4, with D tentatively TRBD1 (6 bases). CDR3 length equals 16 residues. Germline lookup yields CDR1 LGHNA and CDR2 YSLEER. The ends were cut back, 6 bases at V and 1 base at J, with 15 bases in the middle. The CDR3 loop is CASRLQGWRTNEKLFF. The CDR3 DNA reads TGCGCCAGCAGGTTACAGGGTTGGAGAACTAATGAAAAACTGTTTTTT.

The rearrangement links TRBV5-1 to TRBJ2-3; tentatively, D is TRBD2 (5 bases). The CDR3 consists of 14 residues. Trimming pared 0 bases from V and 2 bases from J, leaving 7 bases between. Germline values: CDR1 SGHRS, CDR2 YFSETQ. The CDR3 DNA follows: TGCGCCAGCAGCTTGGGACTACTCACAGATACGCAGTATTTT. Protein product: CASSLGLLTDTQYF.

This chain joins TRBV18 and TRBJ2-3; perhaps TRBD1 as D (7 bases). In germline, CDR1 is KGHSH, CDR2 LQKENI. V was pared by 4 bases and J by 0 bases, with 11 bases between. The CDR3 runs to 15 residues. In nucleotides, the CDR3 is TGTGCCAGCTCACAGGAGGGGGCAAGCACAGATACGCAGTATTTT. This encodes CASSQEGASTDTQYF. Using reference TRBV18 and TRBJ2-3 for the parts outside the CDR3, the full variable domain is NAGVMQNPRHLVRRRGQEARLRCSPMKGHSHVYWYRQLPEEGLKFMVYLQKENIIDESGMPKERFSAEFPKEGPSILRIQQVVRGDSAAYFCASSQEGASTDTQYFGPGTRLTVL.

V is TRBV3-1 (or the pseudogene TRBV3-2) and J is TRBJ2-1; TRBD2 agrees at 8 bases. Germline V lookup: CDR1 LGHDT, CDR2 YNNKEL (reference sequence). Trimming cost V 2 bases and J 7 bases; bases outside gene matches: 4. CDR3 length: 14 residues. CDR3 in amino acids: CASSQIREGNEQFF. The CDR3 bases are TGTGCCAGCAGCCAAATCCGGGAGGGGAATGAGCAGTTCTTC.

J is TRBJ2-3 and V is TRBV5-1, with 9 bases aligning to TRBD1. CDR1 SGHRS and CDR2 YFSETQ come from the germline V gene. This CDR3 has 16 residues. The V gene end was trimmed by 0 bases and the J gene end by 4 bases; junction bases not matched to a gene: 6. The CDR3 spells CASSLGQGVLSDTQYF. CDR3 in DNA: TGCGCCAGCAGCTTGGGACAGGGGGTTTTATCAGATACGCAGTATTTT.

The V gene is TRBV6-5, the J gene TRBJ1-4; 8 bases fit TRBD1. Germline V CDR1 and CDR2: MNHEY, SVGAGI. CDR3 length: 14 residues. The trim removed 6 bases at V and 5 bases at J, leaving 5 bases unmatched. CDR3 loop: CASRSDRGNEKLFF. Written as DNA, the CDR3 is TGTGCCAGCAGGAGCGACAGGGGAAATGAAAAACTGTTTTTT.

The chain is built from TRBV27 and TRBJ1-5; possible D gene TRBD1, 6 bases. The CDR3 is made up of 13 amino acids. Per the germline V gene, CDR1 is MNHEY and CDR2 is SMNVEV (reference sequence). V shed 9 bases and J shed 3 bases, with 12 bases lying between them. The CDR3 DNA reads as TGTGCCAGTCAGACAGGTATCAATCAGCCCCAGCATTTT. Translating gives CASQTGINQPQHF.

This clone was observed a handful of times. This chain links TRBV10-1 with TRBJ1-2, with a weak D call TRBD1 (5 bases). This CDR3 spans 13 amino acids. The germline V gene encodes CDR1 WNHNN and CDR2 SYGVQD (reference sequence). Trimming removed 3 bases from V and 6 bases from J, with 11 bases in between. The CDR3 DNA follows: TGCGCCAGCAGTGACCATAGACAGAATGGCTACACCTTC. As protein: CASSDHRQNGYTF.

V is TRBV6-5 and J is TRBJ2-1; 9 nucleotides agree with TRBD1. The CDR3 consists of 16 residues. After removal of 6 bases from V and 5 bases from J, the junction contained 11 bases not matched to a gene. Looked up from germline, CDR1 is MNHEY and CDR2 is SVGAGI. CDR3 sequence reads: CASSYVGTGNHNEQFF. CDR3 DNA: TGTGCCAGCAGCTACGTGGGGACAGGGAACCACAATGAGCAGTTCTTC.

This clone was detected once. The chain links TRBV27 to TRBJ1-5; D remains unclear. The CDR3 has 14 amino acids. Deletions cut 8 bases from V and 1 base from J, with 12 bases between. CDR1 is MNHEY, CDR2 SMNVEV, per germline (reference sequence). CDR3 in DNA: TGTGCCAGCGCTTCCCGGTCCAGCAATCAGCCCCAGCATTTT. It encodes CASASRSSNQPQHF.

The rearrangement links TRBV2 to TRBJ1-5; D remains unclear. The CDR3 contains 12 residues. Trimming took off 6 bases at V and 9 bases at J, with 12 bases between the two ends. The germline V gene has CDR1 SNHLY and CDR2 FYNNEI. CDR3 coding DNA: TGTGCCAGCAGCACCGGAGCGGGGCCCCAGCATTTT. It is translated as CASSTGAGPQHF.

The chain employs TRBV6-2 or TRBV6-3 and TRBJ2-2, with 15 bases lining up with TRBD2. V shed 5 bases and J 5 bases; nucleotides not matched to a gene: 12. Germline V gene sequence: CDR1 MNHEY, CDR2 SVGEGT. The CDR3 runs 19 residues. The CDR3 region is CASSPRTGLAGGFTGELFF. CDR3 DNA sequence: TGTGCCAGCAGTCCCCGAACCGGACTAGCGGGAGGGTTTACCGGGGAGCTGTTTTTT.

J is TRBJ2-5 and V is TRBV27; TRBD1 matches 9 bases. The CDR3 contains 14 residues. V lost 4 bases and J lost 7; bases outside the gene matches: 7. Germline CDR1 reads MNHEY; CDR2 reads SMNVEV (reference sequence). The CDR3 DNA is TGTGCCAGCAGTTGGGACAGGGCTACCCGGACCCAGTACTTC. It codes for CASSWDRATRTQYF.

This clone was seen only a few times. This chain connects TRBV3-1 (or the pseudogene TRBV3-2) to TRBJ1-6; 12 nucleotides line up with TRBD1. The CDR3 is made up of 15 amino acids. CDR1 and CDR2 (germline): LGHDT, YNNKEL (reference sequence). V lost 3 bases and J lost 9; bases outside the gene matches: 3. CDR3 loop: CASSQGDRGRSPLHF. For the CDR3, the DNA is TGTGCCAGCAGCCAGGGGGACAGGGGGCGTTCACCCCTCCACTTT.

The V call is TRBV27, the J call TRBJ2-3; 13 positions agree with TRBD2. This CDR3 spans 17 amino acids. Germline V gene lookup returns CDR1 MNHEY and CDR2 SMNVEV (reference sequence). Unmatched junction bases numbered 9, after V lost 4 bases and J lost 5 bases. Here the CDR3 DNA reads TGTGCCAGCAGTTCGGAAGGACTAGCGGGAGAAGGAGATACGCAGTATTTT. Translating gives CASSSEGLAGEGDTQYF.

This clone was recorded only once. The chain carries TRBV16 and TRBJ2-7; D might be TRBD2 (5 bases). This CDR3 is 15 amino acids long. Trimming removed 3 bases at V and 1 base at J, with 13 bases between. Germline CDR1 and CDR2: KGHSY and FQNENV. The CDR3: CASSQPPGISYEQYF. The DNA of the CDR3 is TGTGCCAGCAGCCAGCCTCCGGGGATTTCCTACGAGCAGTACTTC.